The 32 T cell receptor beta chains below all came from one sample that was sequenced in a study of control samples from healthy donors and cancer patients. Libraries were prepared by immunoSEQ multiplex PCR; TCRdb keeps only in-frame clonotypes and omits some of them. The table includes under 200,000 clones, 85% to 95% detected once. Source material: blood. The receptors originated from a woman aged 55-70 years in good health.

The chain recombines TRBV7-2 with TRBJ2-2, with 7 nucleotides matching TRBD2. Germline assignment: CDR1 SGHTA and CDR2 FQGNSA. CDR3 length equals 14 residues. V trimming: 5 bases; J trimming: 3 bases; junction bases outside the gene matches: 3. The CDR3 region is CASSHSGYTGELFF. For the CDR3, the DNA is TGTGCCAGCAGCCATAGCGGGTACACCGGGGAGCTGTTTTTT.

This chain joins TRBV6-4 and TRBJ1-1; D may be TRBD1 (5 bases). Trimming took off 6 bases at V and 1 base at J, with 9 bases between the two ends. Germline CDR1 MRHNA, CDR2 SNTAGT. The CDR3 totals 13 residues. CDR3 coding DNA: TGTGCCAGCAGATTTGACAGGAACACTGAAGCTTTCTTT. Translation gives CASRFDRNTEAFF.

V usage is TRBV4-3 and J usage is TRBJ2-3; no reliable D call. Trimming took 4 bases from V and 3 from J, leaving 11 bases between them. Germline CDR1 reads LGHNA; CDR2 reads YSLEER. The CDR3 covers 14 residues. CDR3 region: CASSPRSKTDTQYF. In nucleotides, the CDR3 is TGCGCCAGCAGCCCCCGGAGCAAAACAGATACGCAGTATTTT.

This chain joins TRBV6-5 and TRBJ1-1; D is possibly TRBD1 (6 bases). Trimming left V 2 bases short and J 1 base short, with 11 bases between. The CDR3 loop spans 15 amino acids. The germline CDR1 and CDR2 sequences are MNHEY and SVGAGI. The CDR3 nucleotides read TGTGCCAGCAGTTACCCGGGGGCAGGGAACACTGAAGCTTTCTTT. It encodes CASSYPGAGNTEAFF.

The chain is built from TRBV7-2 and TRBJ2-7; 7 positions match TRBD1. The CDR3 has 15 residues. V dropped 5 bases and J dropped 5; count of bases not matched to a gene: 12. The V gene's germline CDR1 is SGHTA and CDR2 FQGNSA. CDR3 amino acids: CASSNFKQGFHEQYF. DNA of the CDR3: TGTGCCAGCAGCAATTTTAAACAGGGGTTCCACGAGCAGTACTTC.

The V and J genes are TRBV6-5 and TRBJ2-4; no clear D gene. Deletions cut 6 bases from V and 0 bases from J, with 9 bases between. CDR3 length equals 14 residues. Germline CDR1 and CDR2: MNHEY and SVGAGI. The chain's CDR3 is CASRSDLAKNIQYF. In nucleotides, the CDR3 is TGTGCCAGCAGATCGGACCTAGCCAAAAACATTCAGTACTTC.

This clone appeared once. Other nucleotide sequences from this sample produce the same CDR3. The chain employs TRBV18 and TRBJ1-5; possibly TRBD1 for D (5 bases). The V end lost 3 bases, the J end lost 4 bases, and 13 bases lay between the germline ends. Germline assignment: CDR1 KGHSH and CDR2 LQKENI. The CDR3 loop spans 15 amino acids. The CDR3 DNA follows: TGTGCCAGCTCACCGGGGGTCACCCCTAATCAGCCCCAGCATTTT. Its translation is CASSPGVTPNQPQHF.

The chain has TRBV10-3 and TRBJ1-2, with TRBD1 identical over 7 bases. With 2 bases clipped from V and 8 bases from J, the junction kept 8 bases outside the gene matches. This CDR3 comprises 14 residues. Germline V gives CDR1 ENHRY, CDR2 SYGVKD. CDR3 bases: TGTGCCATCAGTGAGCGGGCAGGGGGGGGCGGCTACACCTTC. Amino acids: CAISERAGGGGYTF.

The rearrangement joins TRBV18 to TRBJ2-1, with no clear D. The CDR3 has 16 residues. V lost 1 base and J 0 bases, leaving 10 bases between the germline ends. CDR1 KGHSH and CDR2 LQKENI come from the germline V gene. The CDR3 is CASSPQTDPSYNEQFF. DNA of the CDR3: TGTGCCAGCTCACCACAGACCGATCCCTCCTACAATGAGCAGTTCTTC.

The chain carries TRBV9 and TRBJ2-3; 10 bases agree with TRBD1. The CDR3 loop spans 16 amino acids. The germline V gene encodes CDR1 SGDLS and CDR2 YYNGEE. Trimming removed 0 bases from V and 5 bases from J; junction bases left unmatched: 6. The DNA for the CDR3 is TGTGCCAGCAGCGTAGCTGGACAGGGGGTAGGAGATACGCAGTATTTT. Protein product: CASSVAGQGVGDTQYF. The full variable domain, its missing parts supplied by reference TRBV9 and TRBJ2-3, is DSGVTQTPKHLITATGQRVTLRCSPRSGDLSVYWYQQSLDQGLQFLIQYYNGEERAKGNILERFSAQQFPDLHSELNLSSLELGDSALYFCASSVAGQGVGDTQYFGPGTRLTVL.

The genes are TRBV6-5 and TRBJ1-3; D is undetermined. This CDR3 has 16 residues. V was trimmed by 0 bases and J by 0 bases, leaving 9 bases between them. Germline V CDR1 and CDR2: MNHEY, SVGAGI. CDR3: CASSYSLGNSGNTIYF. CDR3 bases: TGTGCCAGCAGTTACTCGCTGGGAAACTCTGGAAACACCATATATTTT.

V is TRBV6-2 or TRBV6-3 and J is TRBJ2-5, with 9 bases lining up with TRBD2. Germline-derived CDR1 and CDR2 are MNHEY and SVGEGT. The junction had 9 bases not matched to a gene; V was cut back by 6 bases and J by 1 base. The CDR3 length is 16 residues. The CDR3 DNA follows: TGTGCCAGCAGCCCCTTGAGCGGGGGGTTCCAAGAGACCCAGTACTTC. The encoded protein is CASSPLSGGFQETQYF.

In the case of this clone: The same CDR3 also results from other DNA sequences found in this sample. This chain uses TRBV12-3 or TRBV12-4 with TRBJ2-3; D gene ambiguous. The length of the CDR3 is 11 residues. The V gene lost 5 bases and the J gene lost 6 bases, with 6 bases spanning the gap. The CDR3 sequence is CASSPTDTQYF. The CDR3 DNA reads TGTGCCAGCAGTCCTACGGATACGCAGTATTTT.

The V and J genes are TRBV12-5 and TRBJ2-3, with 9 bases that match TRBD2. Germline CDR1 and CDR2: LGHNT and FRNRAP. This CDR3 region has 17 residues. V trimming: 5 bases; J trimming: 1 base; junction bases outside the gene matches: 10. The CDR3 loop is CASGAPSTSGGTDTQYF. In DNA, the CDR3 is TGTGCTAGTGGTGCGCCCTCGACTAGCGGTGGCACAGATACGCAGTATTTT.

The rearrangement uses TRBV12-5 and TRBJ1-5, with D unclear. The CDR3 sequence is 14 residues long. The V gene's germline CDR1 is LGHNT and CDR2 FRNRAP. Deletions cut 6 bases from V and 2 bases from J, with 11 bases between. The CDR3, as DNA: TGTGCTAGTGGGCCCATTGGGGGCAATCAGCCCCAGCATTTT. It yields the protein CASGPIGGNQPQHF. The variable domain in full, with the rest retrieved from reference TRBV12-5 and TRBJ1-5, is DARVTQTPRHKVTEMGQEVTMRCQPILGHNTVFWYRQTMMQGLELLAYFRNRAPLDDSGMPKDRFSAEMPDATLATLKIQPSEPRDSAVYFCASGPIGGNQPQHFGDGTRLSIL.

V gene TRBV10-3 combines with J gene TRBJ2-7; no firm D call. CDR3 size: 15 residues. CDR1 and CDR2 (germline): ENHRY, SYGVKD. The ends were cut back, 10 bases at V and 2 bases at J, with 21 bases in the middle. The CDR3 is CANAPTTAVPYEQYF. For the CDR3, the DNA is TGTGCCAACGCACCAACGACGGCGGTTCCCTACGAGCAGTACTTC.

The J gene is TRBJ2-7, the V gene TRBV15, with D perhaps TRBD1 or TRBD2 (5 bases each). Germline CDR1 reads LNHNV; CDR2 reads YYDKDF (reference sequence). V lost 4 bases, J lost 3 bases, and 10 bases lay in between. This CDR3 is 13 amino acids long. The CDR3 DNA is TGTGCCACCAGCACCGGGGCGGGCTACGAGCAGTACTTC. Translating it yields CATSTGAGYEQYF.

This sequence joins TRBV3-1 (or the pseudogene TRBV3-2) and TRBJ1-2, with D hard to call. Trimming took 6 bases from V and 7 from J, leaving 9 bases between them. The CDR3 runs 11 residues. Germline V gene data show CDR1 as LGHDT and CDR2 as YNNKEL (reference sequence). CDR3 protein: CASSLRFGYTF. The CDR3 DNA reads TGTGCCAGCAGTCTACGCTTTGGCTACACCTTC.

This chain uses TRBV6-5 with TRBJ1-2; D not certain. The ends were cut back, 2 bases at V and 8 bases at J, with 9 bases in the middle. The CDR3 contains 12 residues. CDR1 and CDR2 (germline): MNHEY, SVGAGI. In DNA form, the CDR3 reads TGTGCCAGCAGTTACAAAGGAGGGGGCTACACCTTC. This translates into CASSYKGGGYTF.

As concerns this clone: The sample holds other DNA sequences that translate to the same CDR3. The chain recombines TRBV7-2 with TRBJ1-1; perhaps TRBD1 as D (5 bases). This CDR3 region has 13 residues. Germline V gives CDR1 SGHTA, CDR2 FQGNSA. Trimming shortened V by 1 base and J by 5 bases, and 8 bases separated the two germline ends. In DNA form, the CDR3 reads TGTGCCAGCAGCTTAGTGCAGGGTACTGAAGCTTTCTTT. Its protein is CASSLVQGTEAFF.

This sequence joins TRBV5-4 and TRBJ2-7; weak D call: TRBD2 (6 bases). V lost 3 bases, J lost 2 bases, and 18 bases lay in between. The CDR3 consists of 16 residues. Germline V gives CDR1 SGHNT, CDR2 YYREEE (reference sequence). CDR3 DNA sequence: TGTGCCAGCAGCTCTTCCTCCGGGACTGGAACCTACGAGCAGTACTTC. This codes for CASSSSSGTGTYEQYF.

The rearrangement links TRBV25-1 to TRBJ1-1; 10 bases match TRBD1. V lost 4 bases to trimming and J lost 3 bases; unmatched junction nucleotides: 11. The CDR3 is 17 residues long. Germline lookup yields CDR1 MGHDK and CDR2 SYGVNS. DNA of the CDR3: TGTGCCAGCAGTGGGGACAGGGGCACGTTCAGGGACACTGAAGCTTTCTTT. Translation: CASSGDRGTFRDTEAFF.

This chain uses TRBV5-5 with TRBJ1-2; unclear D gene. CDR3 length: 13 amino acids. Trimming pared 2 bases from V and 2 bases from J, leaving 7 bases between. CDR1 and CDR2 (germline): SGHKS, YYEKEE (reference sequence). The CDR3 protein is CASSFSGNYGYTF. As DNA, the CDR3 is TGTGCCAGCAGCTTTTCAGGAAACTATGGCTACACCTTC. The whole variable domain, remainder taken from reference TRBV5-5 and TRBJ1-2, is DAGVTQSPTHLIKTRGQQVTLRCSPISGHKSVSWYQQVLGQGPQFIFQYYEKEERGRGNFPDRFSARQFPNYSSELNVNALLLGDSALYLCASSFSGNYGYTFGSGTRLTVV.

The chain employs TRBV9 and TRBJ2-1; TRBD2 matches at 7 bases. Germline V gene sequence: CDR1 SGDLS, CDR2 YYNGEE. Losses at the gene ends were 1 base for V and 10 bases for J; bases not matched to a gene: 14. The CDR3 loop spans 16 amino acids. The CDR3 DNA reads as TGTGCCAGCAGCGTATTTTCTAGCGGATGGGGATCGGAGCAGTTCTTC. It translates to CASSVFSSGWGSEQFF.

The chain uses TRBV6-5 and TRBJ1-3, with a weak D call TRBD1 (5 bases). The germline V and J ends were trimmed by 2 bases and 2 bases, with 13 bases remaining between them. CDR1 and CDR2 (germline): MNHEY, SVGAGI. CDR3 length equals 16 residues. CDR3 in amino acids: CASSYGHPNAGNTIYF. CDR3 sequence (DNA): TGTGCCAGCAGTTACGGACACCCGAACGCTGGAAACACCATATATTTT.

The rearrangement uses TRBV7-2 and TRBJ2-7; 7 bases align to TRBD2. This CDR3 region has 15 residues. V shed 2 bases, J shed 0 bases, and the junction held 4 bases outside the gene matches. The germline CDR1 and CDR2 sequences are SGHTA and FQGNSA. Here the CDR3 reads CASSLTSANSYEQYF. The CDR3, as DNA: TGTGCCAGCAGCTTAACTAGCGCCAACTCCTACGAGCAGTACTTC. Filled out from reference TRBV7-2 and TRBJ2-7, the complete variable domain reads GAGVSQSPSNKVTEKGKDVELRCDPISGHTALYWYRQSLGQGLEFLIYFQGNSAPDKSGLPSDRFSAERTGGSVSTLTIQRTQQEDSAVYLCASSLTSANSYEQYFGPGTRLTVT.

As regards this clone: Other DNA sequences in the sample encode the same CDR3. This chain links TRBV19 with TRBJ1-6, with 8 bases fitting TRBD1. CDR1 LNHDA and CDR2 SQIVND come from the germline V gene (reference sequence). V dropped 3 bases and J dropped 8; count of bases not matched to a gene: 3. The CDR3 totals 14 residues. The CDR3 DNA follows: TGTGCCAGTAGTATTGGACAGGGATATTCACCCCTCCACTTT. Its protein is CASSIGQGYSPLHF. Combining the CDR3 with reference TRBV19 and TRBJ1-6 gives the whole variable domain DGGITQSPKYLFRKEGQNVTLSCEQNLNHDAMYWYRQDPGQGLRLIYYSQIVNDFQKGDIAEGYSVSREKKESFPLTVTSAQKNPTAFYLCASSIGQGYSPLHFGNGTRLTVT.

On this clone itself: Additional DNA sequences in this sample encode the identical CDR3. The chain combines TRBV18 with TRBJ1-5; 7 bases are shared with TRBD1. This CDR3 comprises 14 residues. Looked up from germline, CDR1 is KGHSH and CDR2 is LQKENI. V gave up 5 bases and J gave up 3 bases; unmatched junction bases: 4. The CDR3 DNA reads as TGTGCCAGCTCATTGACAGGGTACAATCAGCCCCAGCATTTT. Translating it yields CASSLTGYNQPQHF.

This clone appeared a single time. The chain couples TRBV7-6 to TRBJ1-6, with D possibly matching TRBD1 (6 bases). Between the trimmed V and J ends, which lost 5 bases and 4 bases, there was a span of 18 bases. The CDR3 is made up of 17 amino acids. Germline lookup yields CDR1 SGHVS and CDR2 FNYEAQ. The DNA for the CDR3 is TGTGCCAGCAGCCTCCGGGGGGGGCTGCAATATAATTCACCCCTCCACTTT. Amino acids: CASSLRGGLQYNSPLHF.

This clone was observed once. The rearrangement joins TRBV7-9 to TRBJ1-1; TRBD1 matches at 7 bases. CDR1 and CDR2 (germline): SEHNR, FQNEAQ (reference sequence). V shed 8 bases and J 2 bases; nucleotides not matched to a gene: 5. The CDR3 totals 13 residues. CDR3 sequence (DNA): TGTGCCAGCCGTGACAGGGAAAACACTGAAGCTTTCTTT. Its protein is CASRDRENTEAFF.

CDR3 bases: TGCGCCAGCAGCTTGGCCGATGACAGGGGTGAAAAACTGTTTTTT. Encoded protein: CASSLADDRGEKLFF. J is TRBJ1-4 and V is TRBV5-1, with 8 bases matching TRBD1. This CDR3 region has 15 residues. Germline V gene lookup returns CDR1 SGHRS and CDR2 YFSETQ. Germline trimming cut 0 bases from V and 7 bases from J; bases unmatched to any gene: 5.

In DNA form, the CDR3 reads TGCGCCAGCAGCCAAGCGACGCTCTTGGGCGAGCAGTACTTC. Its protein product is CASSQATLLGEQYF. The gene calls are TRBV4-1 and TRBJ2-7, with unresolved D. Germline CDR1 reads MGHRA; CDR2 reads YSYEKL. V was cut by 1 base and J by 6 bases, with 13 bases left in between. CDR3 length: 14 residues.